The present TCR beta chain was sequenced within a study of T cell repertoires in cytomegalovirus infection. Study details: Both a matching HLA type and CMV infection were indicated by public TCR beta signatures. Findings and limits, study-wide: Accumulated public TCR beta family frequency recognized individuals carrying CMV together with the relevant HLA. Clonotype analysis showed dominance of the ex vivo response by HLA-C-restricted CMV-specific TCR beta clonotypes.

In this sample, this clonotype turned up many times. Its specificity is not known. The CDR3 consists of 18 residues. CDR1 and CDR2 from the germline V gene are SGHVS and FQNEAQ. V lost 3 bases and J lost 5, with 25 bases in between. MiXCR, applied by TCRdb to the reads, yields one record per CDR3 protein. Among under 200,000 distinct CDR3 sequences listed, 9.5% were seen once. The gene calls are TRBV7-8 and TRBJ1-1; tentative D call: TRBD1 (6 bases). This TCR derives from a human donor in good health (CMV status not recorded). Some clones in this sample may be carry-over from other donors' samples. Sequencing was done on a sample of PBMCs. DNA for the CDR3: TGTGCCAGCAGCTTCGGGTTCGGCGACATTCTCCAGGGGACTGAAGCTTTCTTT. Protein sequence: CASSFGFGDILQGTEAFF. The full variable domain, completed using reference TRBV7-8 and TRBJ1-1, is GAGVSQSPRYKVAKRGQDVALRCDPISGHVSLFWYQQALGQGPEFLTYFQNEAQLDKSGLPSDRFFAERPEGSVSTLKIQRTQQEDSAVYLCASSFGFGDILQGTEAFFGQGTRLTVV.